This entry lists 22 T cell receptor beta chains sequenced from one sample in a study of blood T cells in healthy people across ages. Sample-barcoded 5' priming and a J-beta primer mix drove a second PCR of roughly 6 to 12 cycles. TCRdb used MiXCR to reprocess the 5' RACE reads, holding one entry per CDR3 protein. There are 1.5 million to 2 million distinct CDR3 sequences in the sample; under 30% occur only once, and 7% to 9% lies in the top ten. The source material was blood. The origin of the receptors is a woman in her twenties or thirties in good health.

The CDR3 loop is CASSVGRATSGGRNEQFF. In DNA form, the CDR3 reads TGTGCCAGCAGCGTGGGGAGGGCGACTAGCGGGGGGAGGAATGAGCAGTTCTTC. The rearrangement joins TRBV9 to TRBJ2-1, with TRBD2 matching over 13 bases. CDR1 and CDR2 from the germline V gene are SGDLS and YYNGEE. The V segment lost 2 bases and the J segment 7 bases; nucleotides outside the gene matches: 12. The CDR3 loop spans 18 amino acids.

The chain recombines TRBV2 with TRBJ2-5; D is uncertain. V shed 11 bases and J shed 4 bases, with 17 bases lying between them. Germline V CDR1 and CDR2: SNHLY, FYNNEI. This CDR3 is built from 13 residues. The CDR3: CAGVIYGTETQYF. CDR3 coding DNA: TGTGCCGGCGTGATTTACGGCACAGAGACCCAGTACTTC.

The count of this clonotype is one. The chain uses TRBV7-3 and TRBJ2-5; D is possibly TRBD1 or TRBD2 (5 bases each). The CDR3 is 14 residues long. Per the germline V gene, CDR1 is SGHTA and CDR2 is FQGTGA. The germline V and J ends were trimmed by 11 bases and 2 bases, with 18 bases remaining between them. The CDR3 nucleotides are TGTGCCGGCCCAAACGGGACGATACAAGAGACCCAGTACTTC. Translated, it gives CAGPNGTIQETQYF.

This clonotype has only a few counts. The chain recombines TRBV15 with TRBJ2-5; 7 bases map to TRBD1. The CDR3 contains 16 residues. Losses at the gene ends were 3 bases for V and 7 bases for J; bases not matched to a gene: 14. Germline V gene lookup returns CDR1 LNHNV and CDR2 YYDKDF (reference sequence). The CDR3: CATSRVQGERRRTQYF. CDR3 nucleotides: TGTGCCACCAGCAGGGTTCAGGGGGAGAGGAGGAGGACCCAGTACTTC.

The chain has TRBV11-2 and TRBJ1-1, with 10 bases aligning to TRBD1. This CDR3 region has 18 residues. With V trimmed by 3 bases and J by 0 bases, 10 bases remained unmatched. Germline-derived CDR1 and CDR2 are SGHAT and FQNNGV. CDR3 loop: CASSFSGGTGALNTEAFF. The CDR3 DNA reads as TGTGCCAGCAGCTTTTCAGGCGGGACAGGGGCCCTGAACACTGAAGCTTTCTTT.

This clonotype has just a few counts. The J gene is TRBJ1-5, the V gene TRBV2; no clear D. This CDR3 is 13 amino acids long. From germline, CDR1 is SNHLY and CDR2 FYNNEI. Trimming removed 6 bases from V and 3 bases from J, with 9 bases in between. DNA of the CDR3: TGTGCCAGCAGCGTGCAGACCAATCAGCCCCAGCATTTT. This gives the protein CASSVQTNQPQHF.

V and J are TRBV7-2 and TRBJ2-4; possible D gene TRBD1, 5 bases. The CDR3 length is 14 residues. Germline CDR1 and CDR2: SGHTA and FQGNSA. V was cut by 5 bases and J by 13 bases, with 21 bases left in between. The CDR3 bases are TGTGCCAGCAGCCCTCAAGACAGATTGGGTGAGCAGTACTTC. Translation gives CASSPQDRLGEQYF.

The CDR3 DNA reads TGTGCCAGCATGGGCTCCTACAATGAGCAGTACTTC. Its protein product is CASMGSYNEQYF. V is TRBV6-5 and J is TRBJ2-1; D is unclear. The J call may be wrong; the DNA end is better matched by TRBJ2-7. CDR1 is MNHEY and CDR2 is SVGAGI in the germline V gene. The CDR3 extends over 12 amino acids.

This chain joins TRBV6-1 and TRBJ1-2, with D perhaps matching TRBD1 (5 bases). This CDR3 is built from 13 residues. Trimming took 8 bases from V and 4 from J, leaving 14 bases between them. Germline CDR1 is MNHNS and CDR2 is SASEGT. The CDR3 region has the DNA TGTGCCAGCTATCGCAGGGCCTCCTATGGCTACACCTTC. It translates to CASYRRASYGYTF.

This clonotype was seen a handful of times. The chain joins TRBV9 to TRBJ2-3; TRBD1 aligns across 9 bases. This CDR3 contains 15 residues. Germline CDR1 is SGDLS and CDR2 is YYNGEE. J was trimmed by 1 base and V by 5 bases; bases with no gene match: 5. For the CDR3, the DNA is TGTGCCAGCAGTGCTACAGGGGGCGGCACAGATACGCAGTATTTT. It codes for CASSATGGGTDTQYF.

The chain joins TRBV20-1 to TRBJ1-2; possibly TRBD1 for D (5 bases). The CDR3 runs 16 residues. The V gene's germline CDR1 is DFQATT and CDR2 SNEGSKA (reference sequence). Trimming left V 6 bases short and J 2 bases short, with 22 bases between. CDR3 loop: CSAFLRDYGSNYGYTF. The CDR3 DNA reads TGCAGTGCATTTCTCCGGGACTACGGCAGCAACTATGGCTACACCTTC.

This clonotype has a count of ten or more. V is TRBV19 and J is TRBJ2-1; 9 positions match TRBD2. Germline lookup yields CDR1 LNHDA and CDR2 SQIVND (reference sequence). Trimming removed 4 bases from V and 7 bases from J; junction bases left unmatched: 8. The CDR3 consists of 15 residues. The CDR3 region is CASSTGVSGSNEQFF. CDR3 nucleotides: TGTGCCAGTAGTACCGGTGTTAGCGGGAGTAATGAGCAGTTCTTC.

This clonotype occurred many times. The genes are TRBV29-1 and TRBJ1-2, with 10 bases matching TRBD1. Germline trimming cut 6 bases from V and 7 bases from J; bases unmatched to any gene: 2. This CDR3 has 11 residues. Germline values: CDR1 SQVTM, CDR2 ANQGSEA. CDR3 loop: CSVRTGGGYTF. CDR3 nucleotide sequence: TGCAGCGTGCGGACAGGGGGTGGCTACACCTTC.

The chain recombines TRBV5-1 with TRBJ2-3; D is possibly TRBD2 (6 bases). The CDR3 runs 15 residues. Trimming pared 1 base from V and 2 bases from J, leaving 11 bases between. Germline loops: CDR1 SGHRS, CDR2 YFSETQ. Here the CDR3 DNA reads TGCGCCAGCAGCTTGTTTGCGGGGATCACAGATACGCAGTATTTT. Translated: CASSLFAGITDTQYF.

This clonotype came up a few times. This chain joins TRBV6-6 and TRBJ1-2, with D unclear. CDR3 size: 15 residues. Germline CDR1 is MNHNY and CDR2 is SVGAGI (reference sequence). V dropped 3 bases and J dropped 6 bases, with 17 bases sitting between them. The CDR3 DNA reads TGTGCCAGCAGTTATCCGATGAGCCCCCTCGATGGCTACACCTTC. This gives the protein CASSYPMSPLDGYTF.

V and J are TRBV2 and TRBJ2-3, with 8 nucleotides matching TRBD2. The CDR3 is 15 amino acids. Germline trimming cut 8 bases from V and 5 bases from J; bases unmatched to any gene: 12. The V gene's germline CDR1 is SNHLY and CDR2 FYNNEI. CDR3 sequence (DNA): TGTGCCAGCCGAGGGACTAGGGGCCCGATAGATACGCAGTATTTT. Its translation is CASRGTRGPIDTQYF.

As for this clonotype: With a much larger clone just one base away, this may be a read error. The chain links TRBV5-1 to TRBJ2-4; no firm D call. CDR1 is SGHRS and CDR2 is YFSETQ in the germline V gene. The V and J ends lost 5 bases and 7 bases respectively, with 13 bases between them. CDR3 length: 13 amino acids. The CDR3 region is CASRDTTRNIQYF. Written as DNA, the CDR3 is TGCGCCAGCAGGGATACTACCCGCAACATTCAGTACTTC.

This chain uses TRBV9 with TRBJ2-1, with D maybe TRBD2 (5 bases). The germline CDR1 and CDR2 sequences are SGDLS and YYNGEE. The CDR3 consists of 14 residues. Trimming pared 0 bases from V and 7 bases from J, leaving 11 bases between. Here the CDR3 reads CASSVVASLNEQFF. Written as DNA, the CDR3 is TGTGCCAGCAGCGTAGTTGCTAGCTTGAATGAGCAGTTCTTC. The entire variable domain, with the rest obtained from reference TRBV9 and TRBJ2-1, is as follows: DSGVTQTPKHLITATGQRVTLRCSPRSGDLSVYWYQQSLDQGLQFLIQYYNGEERAKGNILERFSAQQFPDLHSELNLSSLELGDSALYFCASSVVASLNEQFFGPGTRLTVL.

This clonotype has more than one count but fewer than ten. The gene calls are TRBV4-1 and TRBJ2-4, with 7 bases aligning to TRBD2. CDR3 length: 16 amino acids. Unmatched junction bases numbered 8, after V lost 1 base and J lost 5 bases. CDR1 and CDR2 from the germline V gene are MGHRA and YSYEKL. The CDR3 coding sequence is TGCGCCAGCAGCCAAGGGGGGGGGAAGTCCCAAAACATTCAGTACTTC. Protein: CASSQGGGKSQNIQYF.

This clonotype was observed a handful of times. The CDR3 protein is CASSEWRDIHEQYF. The CDR3 nucleotides are TGTGCCAGCAGTGAATGGAGGGATATCCACGAGCAGTACTTC. The chain is built from TRBV2 and TRBJ2-7, with a tentative D call TRBD2 (6 bases). Germline loops: CDR1 SNHLY, CDR2 FYNNEI. This CDR3 has 14 residues. With 2 bases removed from V and 5 bases from J, the gap between germline ends came to 13 bases. Complete variable domain (other parts from reference TRBV2 and TRBJ2-7): EPEVTQTPSHQVTQMGQEVILRCVPISNHLYFYWYRQILGQKVEFLVSFYNNEISEKSEIFDDQFSVERPDGSNFTLKIRSTKLEDSAMYFCASSEWRDIHEQYFGPGTRLTVT.

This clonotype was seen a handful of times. The CDR3 region is CASSCRGVGYEQFF. The CDR3 bases are TGTGCCAGCAGTTGTAGGGGGGTTGGTTATGAGCAGTTCTTC. The gene calls are TRBV12-3 or TRBV12-4 and TRBJ2-1; D tentatively reads TRBD1 or TRBD2 (6 bases each). V lost 4 bases and J 8 bases, leaving 15 bases between the germline ends. This CDR3 contains 14 residues.

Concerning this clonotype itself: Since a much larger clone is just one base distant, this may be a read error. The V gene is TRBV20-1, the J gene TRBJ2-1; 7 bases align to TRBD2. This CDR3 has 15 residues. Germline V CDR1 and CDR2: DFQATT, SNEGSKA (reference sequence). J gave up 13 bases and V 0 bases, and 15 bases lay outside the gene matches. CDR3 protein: CSAREVAGTYETQFF. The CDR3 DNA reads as TGCAGTGCTAGAGAGGTAGCGGGTACCTACGAGACCCAGTTCTTC.